Presented here are 5 T cell receptor beta chains from one specimen sequenced in a study of blood T cell repertoires in COVID-19. Method: immunoSEQ multiplex PCR; TCRdb's copy keeps in-frame clones and lacks some. The sample consists of some 130,000 clones, 86% of them appearing once. The source material was peripheral blood. The source is an older woman with COVID-19, enrolled during active disease.

This clone has just a few counts. V and J are TRBV5-4 and TRBJ1-2, with TRBD1 identical over 7 bases. From germline, CDR1 is SGHNT and CDR2 YYREEE (reference sequence). V lost 3 bases, J lost 4 bases, and 3 bases stayed unmatched. The CDR3 length is 13 residues. The CDR3 bases are TGTGCCAGCAGCTCAGGGACAGCCTATGGCTACACCTTC. Its translation is CASSSGTAYGYTF.

The chain has TRBV11-2 and TRBJ1-3, with a weak D call TRBD1 (5 bases). CDR1 is SGHAT, CDR2 FQNNGV, per germline. Trimming took off 0 bases at V and 2 bases at J, with 8 bases between the two ends. CDR3 size: 15 residues. CDR3 residues: CASSLDPGTGNTIYF. For the CDR3, the DNA is TGTGCCAGCAGCTTAGACCCAGGGACTGGAAACACCATATATTTT.

The chain employs TRBV3-1 (or the pseudogene TRBV3-2) and TRBJ2-7, with 9 bases lining up with TRBD2. This CDR3 spans 15 amino acids. CDR1 is LGHDT, CDR2 YNNKEL, per germline (reference sequence). With V trimmed by 0 bases and J by 6 bases, 6 bases remained unmatched. As DNA, the CDR3 is TGTGCCAGCAGCCAAGATCGCGGGGGGGCTCGCGAGCAGTACTTC. It yields the protein CASSQDRGGAREQYF.

The V and J genes are TRBV28 and TRBJ1-1; the D gene is possibly TRBD1 (5 bases). Trimming took off 5 bases at V and 5 bases at J, with 15 bases between the two ends. Germline CDR1 reads MDHEN; CDR2 reads SYDVKM. The CDR3 consists of 14 residues. CDR3 protein: CASSPTGRGTEAFF. CDR3 bases: TGTGCCAGCAGTCCCACGGGGCGGGGAACTGAAGCTTTCTTT.

The chain employs TRBV16 and TRBJ2-7; D may be TRBD1 (5 bases). CDR1 and CDR2 from the germline V gene are KGHSY and FQNENV. There are 14 residues in the CDR3. V lost 1 base and J lost 2, with 9 bases in between. Here the CDR3 reads CASSQFLQAYEQYF. The CDR3, as DNA: TGTGCCAGCAGCCAATTTTTACAGGCCTACGAGCAGTACTTC.